The 2 T cell receptor beta chains below were found in one sample sequenced in a study of cytomegalovirus exposure and HLA in healthy donors. The primer mix had 60 Vbeta and 13 Jbeta primers. Using immunoSEQ multiplex PCR, the repertoire was profiled, and TCRdb retains in-frame clones only, with some absent. The profile shows 140,000 to 150,000 clones, 60% to 85% of them singletons. Sequencing was done on a sample of PBMCs. The receptors come from a man aged 40-50 years in good health and CMV-seropositive.

This chain links TRBV10-3 with TRBJ1-2; 12 nucleotides line up with TRBD1. CDR1 is ENHRY and CDR2 is SYGVKD in the germline V gene. The trim removed 10 bases at V and 8 bases at J, leaving 14 bases unmatched. The CDR3 is 15 residues long. The CDR3 loop reads CATSLGQGARNGYTF. The CDR3 coding sequence is TGTGCCACATCACTGGGACAGGGGGCGAGAAACGGCTACACCTTC.

This clone came up once. The chain links TRBV5-8 to TRBJ1-1; D uncertain. Trimming stripped 6 bases from V and 1 base from J, with 7 bases between. Looked up from germline, CDR1 is SGHTS and CDR2 is YDEGEE. There are 12 residues in the CDR3. CDR3 in amino acids: CASNLWNTEAFF. The CDR3 nucleotides read TGTGCCAGCAACCTATGGAACACTGAAGCTTTCTTT.